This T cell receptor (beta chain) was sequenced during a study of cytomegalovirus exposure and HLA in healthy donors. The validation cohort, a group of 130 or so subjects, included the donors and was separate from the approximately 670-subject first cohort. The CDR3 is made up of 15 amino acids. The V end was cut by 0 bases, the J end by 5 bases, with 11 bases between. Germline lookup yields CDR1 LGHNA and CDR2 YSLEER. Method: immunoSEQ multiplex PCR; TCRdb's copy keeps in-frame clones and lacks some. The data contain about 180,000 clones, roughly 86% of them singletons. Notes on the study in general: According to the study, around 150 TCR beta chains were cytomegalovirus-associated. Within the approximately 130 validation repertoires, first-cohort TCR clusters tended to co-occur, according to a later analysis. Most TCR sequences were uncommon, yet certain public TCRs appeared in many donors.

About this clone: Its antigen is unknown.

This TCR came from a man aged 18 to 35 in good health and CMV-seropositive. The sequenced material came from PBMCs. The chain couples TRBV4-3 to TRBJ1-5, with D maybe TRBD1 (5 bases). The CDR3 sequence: CASSQDPGWDQPQHF. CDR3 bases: TGCGCCAGCAGCCAAGATCCAGGGTGGGATCAGCCCCAGCATTTT.